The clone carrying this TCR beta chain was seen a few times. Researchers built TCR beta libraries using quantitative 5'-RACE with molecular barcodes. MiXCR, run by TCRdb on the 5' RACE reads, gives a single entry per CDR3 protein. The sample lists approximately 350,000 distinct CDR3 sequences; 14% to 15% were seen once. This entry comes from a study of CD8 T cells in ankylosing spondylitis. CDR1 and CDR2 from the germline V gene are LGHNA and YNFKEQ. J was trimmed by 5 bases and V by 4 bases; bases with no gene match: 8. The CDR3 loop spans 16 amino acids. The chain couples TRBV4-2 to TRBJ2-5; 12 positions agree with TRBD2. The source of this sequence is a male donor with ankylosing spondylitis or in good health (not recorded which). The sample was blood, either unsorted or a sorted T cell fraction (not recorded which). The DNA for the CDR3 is TGTGCCAGCAGCCCAACTAGCGGGGGGAGAAGTGAGACCCAGTACTTC. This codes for CASSPTSGGRSETQYF.